This T cell receptor (beta chain) is drawn from a study of blood T cell repertoires in COVID-19 (dated by TCRdb to about 2020). Broadly, across the study: Samples from collaborators originated in the United States, Italy and Spain and spanned both the acute and convalescent phases of COVID-19. The material from the prospective study consisted of cDNA or gDNA derived from T cells, B-cell-depleted T cells, or PBMCs. Subjects who had been exposed to COVID-19, were actively infected with it, or had recovered from it provided the deeply sampled blood TCRbeta repertoires that made up the dataset. The repertoires were released in a freely available public database meant as a resource for research on the immune response to SARS-CoV-2. The samples were drawn from two sources: the first 160 participants of the ongoing ImmuneRACE study, and fewer than 1,500 subjects contributed by 6 global collaborators. A de-identified subject ID, COVID-19 status, age in years and sex were almost always included in the sample metadata. Where available, HLA class I and class II types were obtained from metadata supplied by the sample provider rather than from assay-based typing.

General findings and caveats noted by the study authors: How much clinical and demographic metadata was included differed by source and by participant, and the metadata was provided uncurated.

Relative to germline, V is missing 3 bases and J is missing 8 bases, with 10 bases of the junction outside any gene match. The CDR3 contains 15 residues, cysteine and phenylalanine counted. Only the CDR3 DNA stays, 45 bases, in frame from base 1. The germline V gene encodes CDR1 GTSNPN and CDR2 SVGIG (reference sequence). TCRbeta CDR3 regions were amplified from genomic DNA by means of the immunoSEQ Assay, a bias-controlled multiplex PCR. As for the original processing: Nucleated cell counts per sample were estimated from amplification of reference gene primers within the assay. To quantify the absolute abundance of each unique TCRbeta CDR3 rearrangement, sequence reads were collapsed and filtered. For each sample, productive Simpson clonality was calculated as the square root of Simpson's diversity index across productive rearrangements. TCRdb provides this immuneACCESS table in a form limited to in-frame rearrangements. Some clones are lacking; in checked studies, under half of them reflect an unresolved V gene, and why the rest are absent is not known. V and J calls and clone size come straight from that table; D and trimming were deduced from the DNA. The sample includes tens of thousands of clones, with 75% to 90% observed a single time. The ten largest clones add up to 12% of the sample.

Collaborating institutions collected whole blood in K2EDTA tubes following their own protocols. For TCRbeta analysis, collaborators shipped samples in one of three forms: frozen whole blood, isolated PBMCs, or DNA extracted from either of those sample types. Notes on this clone: Its antigen remains unidentified. Per-base quality was not reported, and no clone a single base away is much larger than it.

The chain couples TRBV30 to TRBJ2-1, and 10 junction bases match TRBD2. This receptor was obtained from a man in his 70s with active or convalescent COVID-19. The sequenced material came from peripheral blood. The DNA sequence is as follows: TGTGCCTGGAGCACACTAGCGGGGACCCCCCATGAGCAGTTCTTC. Its protein product is CAWSTLAGTPHEQFF.